A selection of T cell receptor beta chains follows, all from one sample in a study of chemoradiotherapy in HPV16-positive cancers. Clones were sequenced by immunoSEQ multiplex PCR, and TCRdb holds only the in-frame ones, with some missing. Of about 68,000 clones in the sample, roughly 90% were seen once. Sequences were derived from blood, sampled from a patient who underwent chemoradiotherapy. The receptors were gathered from a human donor with HPV-associated anogenital cancer. The CDR3 runs from the conserved cysteine through the conserved F or W. The D gene is left open where the match is weak. Size is stated for part of the rows, as once, few or many counts, or as a class when the clone is expanded.

>TRBJ1-6|TRBV10-2|TRBD1|NA
TGCGCCAGCAGCCCAGGACAGGGGGCCGTGCTGAATTCACCCCTCCACTTT
CASSPGQGAVLNSPLHF
>TRBJ2-7|TRBV7-2|NA|NA
TGTGCCAGCAGCATCAGCTACGAGCAGTACTTC
CASSISYEQYF
>TRBJ1-5|TRBV30|NA|few
TGTGCCTGGAGTGGGACAGAGAATCAGCCCCAGCATTTT
CAWSGTENQPQHF
>TRBJ2-7|TRBV5-4|TRBD2|NA
TGTGCCAGCAGTACTAGCGGATCCTACGAGCAGTACTTC
CASSTSGSYEQYF
>TRBJ2-1|TRBV28|TRBD2|NA
TGTGCCAGCAGAATTATAGCGGGAGGGACCTACAATGAGCAGTTCTTC
CASRIIAGGTYNEQFF
>TRBJ1-1|TRBV5-1|NA|NA
TGCGCCAGCACCACCGGAGGGAACACTGAAGCTTTCTTT
CASTTGGNTEAFF
>TRBJ1-6|TRBV27|TRBD1|NA
TGTGCCAGCAGTTCAAGGACAGGGGTGATGGGCTCACCCCTCCACTTT
CASSSRTGVMGSPLHF
>TRBJ2-1|TRBV11-2|NA|NA
TGTGCCAGCAGCTTAGGAGGGTCCTACAATGAGCAGTTCTTC
CASSLGGSYNEQFF
>TRBJ2-1|TRBV28|NA|NA
TGTGCCAGCCCCCCCCCGAACATCTGGGACGGTCCGCGGGATGAGCAGTTCTTC
CASPPPNIWDGPRDEQFF
>TRBJ2-5|TRBV28|NA|NA
TGTGCCAGCAGTTTATCCCCCGGGCTTGGCGGGATCCAAGAGACCCAGTACTTC
CASSLSPGLGGIQETQYF
>TRBJ1-1|TRBV28|NA|NA
TGTGCCAGCAGTGACCTCGAGGAACGGGACAAAAGGGGGACTGAAGCTTTCTTT
CASSDLEERDKRGTEAFF
>TRBJ1-1|TRBV27|NA|NA
TGTGCCAGCAGTAGCGGACAGATTAACACTGAAGCTTTCTTT
CASSSGQINTEAFF
>TRBJ1-6|TRBV5-1|NA|few
TGCGCCCAGATTACGGGGGATTCACCCCTCCACTTT
CAQITGDSPLHF
>TRBJ1-1|TRBV30|TRBD1|NA
TGTGCCTGGAGCCCAGGGGGCACTGAAGCTTTCTTT
CAWSPGGTEAFF
>TRBJ1-5|TRBV27|NA|NA
TGTGCCAGCAGTCCCCTAATGGGTAATCAGCCCCAGCATTTT
CASSPLMGNQPQHF
>TRBJ1-1|TRBV11-3|NA|NA
TGTGCCAGCAGCTTAGGAAGTGGGAACACTGAAGCTTTCTTT
CASSLGSGNTEAFF
>TRBJ1-6|TRBV5-6|NA|NA
TGTGCCAGCAGCTTGGGGATTTCACCCCTCCACTTT
CASSLGISPLHF
>TRBJ1-1|TRBV28|TRBD1|NA
TGTGCCAGCAGTCTCAGGACAGGGGCCACTGAAGCTTTCTTT
CASSLRTGATEAFF
>TRBJ1-3|TRBV7-9|TRBD1|NA
TGTGCCAGCAGCCTAAACAGGGGTGGAAACACCATATATTTT
CASSLNRGGNTIYF
>TRBJ2-2|TRBV10-2|TRBD2|NA
TGCGCCAGCAGTGAGAGGGCGGGGGGCTTCCGGGGGTCCGGGGAGCTGTTTTTT
CASSERAGGFRGSGELFF
>TRBJ2-1|TRBV9|NA|NA
TGTGCCAGCAGCGTAGCACCCTCGTTGGACAATGAGCAGTTCTTC
CASSVAPSLDNEQFF
>TRBJ2-1|TRBV5-1|NA|NA
TGCGCCAGCAGTCTGTCAGGGGAGTGGGTTAGTGAGCAGTTCTTC
CASSLSGEWVSEQFF
>TRBJ2-3|TRBV23-1|TRBD2|NA
TGCGCCAGCAGTCAACAGGCGGGAGATCGGACTAGCACAGATACGCAGTATTTT
CASSQQAGDRTSTDTQYF
>TRBJ2-5|TRBV11-3|TRBD2|few
TGTGCCAGCAGCTTACACCCTAGCGGGGGCGAACAAGAGACCCAGTACTTC
CASSLHPSGGEQETQYF
>TRBJ2-2|TRBV7-9|TRBD2|NA
TGTGCCAGCACAATAGCGGGGGTCGGCACCGGGGAGCTGTTTTTT
CASTIAGVGTGELFF
>TRBJ2-7|TRBV7-2|NA|once
TGTGCCAGCAGCCAAGGGGGGACTGGACTCTACGAGCAGTACTTC
CASSQGGTGLYEQYF
>TRBJ2-5|TRBV5-6|NA|NA
TGTGCCAGCAGCTTGGGGGCAAAATACGAAGAGACCCAGTACTTC
CASSLGAKYEETQYF
>TRBJ2-7|TRBV14|TRBD1|NA
TGTGCCAGCAGCCGCCAACCACCCATAGGACAGGGGCACTCCTACGAGCAGTACTTC
CASSRQPPIGQGHSYEQYF
>TRBJ1-6|TRBV5-4|NA|NA
TGTGCCAGCAGATCCGGACAGACTAATAATTCACCCCTCCACTTT
CASRSGQTNNSPLHF
>TRBJ1-6|TRBV2|NA|NA
TGTGCCAGCACTCGACAGAAGGATTCACCCCTCCACTTT
CASTRQKDSPLHF
>TRBJ2-2|TRBV4-2|NA|NA
TGTGCCAGCAGCCCGTCCTATAGTGGGAGTAACACCGGGGAGCTGTTTTTT
CASSPSYSGSNTGELFF
>TRBJ2-1|TRBV7-9|NA|once
TGTGCCAGCAGCCTCGCTATAGGGACTGGGAGCTCCTACAATGAGCAGTTCTTC
CASSLAIGTGSSYNEQFF
>TRBJ2-3|TRBV9|TRBD2|NA
TGTGCCAGCAGCCGTAGCGGGGATTTCACAGATACGCAGTATTTT
CASSRSGDFTDTQYF
>TRBJ2-5|TRBV7-2|TRBD2|NA
TGTGCCAGCAGCTTAGATAGGTCTAGCGGGAGGTCGGAGCAGTACTTC
CASSLDRSSGRSEQYF
>TRBJ2-7|TRBV6-5|TRBD2|NA
TGTGCCAGCAGTACGACTAGCGGGAGTCCCTACGAGCAGTACTTC
CASSTTSGSPYEQYF
>TRBJ1-2|TRBV7-8|NA|NA
TGTGCCAGCAGCTTAGCGGGGGGGTACTATGGCTACACCTTC
CASSLAGGYYGYTF
>TRBJ2-3|TRBV4-1|NA|few
TGCGCCAGCAGCCAAGAAACGGGGTTGGGGGCAGATACGCAGTATTTT
CASSQETGLGADTQYF
>TRBJ2-6|TRBV7-7|NA|NA
TGTGCTAGCAGCGAATCTGGGGCCAACGTCCTGACTTTC
CASSESGANVLTF
>TRBJ1-1|TRBV5-5|NA|NA
TGTGCCAGCAGCTTAGCCGGCCGGCAGAACACTGAAGCTTTCTTT
CASSLAGRQNTEAFF
>TRBJ1-1|TRBV7-2|NA|NA
TGTGCCAGCATCATTAATGGAAACACTGAAGCTTTCTTT
CASIINGNTEAFF
>TRBJ2-1|TRBV5-4|TRBD2|NA
TGTGCCAGCCGACTGGGACTAGCGGGAGGCACTGAGCAGTTCTTC
CASRLGLAGGTEQFF
>TRBJ2-7|TRBV5-6|TRBD2|NA
TGTGCCAGCAGCACAGCCACAGCGGGAGGTTTCTACGAGCAGTACTTC
CASSTATAGGFYEQYF